This TCR beta chain originates from a study of blood T cell repertoires in COVID-19. Background on the study: Acute and convalescent COVID-19 specimens originated in the United States, Italy and Spain. In each case, the material was cDNA or gDNA derived from T cells, B-cell-depleted T cells, or PBMCs.

Original analysis: The authors estimated nucleated cell counts from reference gene primer amplification. Profiled with immunoSEQ multiplex PCR; TCRdb holds only in-frame clones, not every one. That table is the source of V, J and clone size, and D and trimming were worked out from the DNA. The data show roughly 57,000 clones, roughly 90% seen once. The CDR3 runs 15 residues. Germline CDR1 MNHEY, CDR2 SVGAGI. Trimming took off 5 bases at V and 3 bases at J, with 16 bases between the two ends. Sample: peripheral blood. The clonotype originates from a human donor in a cohort sampled during active COVID-19. The rearrangement links TRBV6-5 to TRBJ1-2; weak D call: TRBD1 (5 bases). This CDR3 reads CASSPLDGGDYGYTF. The CDR3, as DNA: TGTGCCAGCAGTCCGCTTGACGGGGGGGACTATGGCTACACCTTC.